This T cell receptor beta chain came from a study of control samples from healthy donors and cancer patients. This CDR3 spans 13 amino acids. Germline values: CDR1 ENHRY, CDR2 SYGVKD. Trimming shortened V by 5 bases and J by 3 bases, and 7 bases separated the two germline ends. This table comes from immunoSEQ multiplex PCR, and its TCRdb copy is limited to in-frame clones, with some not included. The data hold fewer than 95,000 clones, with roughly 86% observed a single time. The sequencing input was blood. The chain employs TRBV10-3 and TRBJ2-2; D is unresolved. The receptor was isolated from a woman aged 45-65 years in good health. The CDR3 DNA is TGTGCCATCAGTAAGACTGACACCGGGGAGCTGTTTTTT. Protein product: CAISKTDTGELFF.